Listed here are 15 T cell receptor beta chains from one sample, sequenced in a study of blood T cell repertoires in COVID-19. Clones were read by immunoSEQ multiplex PCR, and TCRdb kept only the in-frame ones, dropping some. The sample shows some 290,000 clones, around 91% of them seen only once. What was sequenced was peripheral blood. All receptors come from a middle-aged woman with COVID-19, enrolled during active disease.

The chain carries TRBV28 and TRBJ2-7; unclear D gene. The CDR3 is made up of 14 amino acids. The germline gives CDR1 MDHEN, CDR2 SYDVKM. The V and J ends lost 3 bases and 3 bases respectively, with 12 bases between them. The CDR3 sequence is CASSFWPTDYEQYF. The CDR3 nucleotides read TGTGCCAGCAGTTTCTGGCCCACCGACTACGAGCAGTACTTC.

The rearrangement joins TRBV3-1 (or the pseudogene TRBV3-2) to TRBJ2-5, with 11 bases lining up with TRBD2. J gave up 4 bases and V 6 bases, and 10 bases lay outside the gene matches. Germline CDR1 LGHDT, CDR2 YNNKEL (reference sequence). This CDR3 comprises 16 residues. CDR3 amino acids: CASRDSGRGMGETQYF. The CDR3, as DNA: TGTGCCAGCAGGGATAGCGGGAGGGGAATGGGAGAGACCCAGTACTTC.

The chain carries TRBV7-8 and TRBJ1-5, with D perhaps matching TRBD1 (6 bases). Per the germline V gene, CDR1 is SGHVS and CDR2 is FQNEAQ. Between the trimmed V and J ends, which lost 1 base and 7 bases, there was a span of 8 bases. The CDR3 extends over 13 amino acids. The CDR3 region is CASSLVGQQPQHF. CDR3 nucleotides: TGTGCCAGCAGCTTAGTGGGACAACAGCCCCAGCATTTT.

The V gene is TRBV15, the J gene TRBJ2-2, with TRBD1 identical over 8 bases. The CDR3 has 14 amino acids. The germline CDR1 and CDR2 sequences are LNHNV and YYDKDF (reference sequence). J lost 9 bases, V lost 1 base, and 4 bases had no gene match. DNA of the CDR3: TGTGCCACCAGCAGAGGGCAGGGGGCCCGGGAGCTGTTTTTT. This codes for CATSRGQGARELFF.

The chain uses TRBV27 and TRBJ2-7, with TRBD2 identical over 13 bases. The CDR3 spans 20 residues. V dropped 0 bases and J dropped 2; count of bases not matched to a gene: 13. From germline, CDR1 is MNHEY and CDR2 SMNVEV (reference sequence). The CDR3 here is CASSLSRTSGRHADPYEQYF. The CDR3 DNA reads TGTGCCAGCAGTTTATCGAGGACTAGCGGGAGACATGCGGACCCCTACGAGCAGTACTTC.

The chain links TRBV3-1 (or the pseudogene TRBV3-2) to TRBJ1-2; a possible D gene is TRBD1 (5 bases). Germline-derived CDR1 and CDR2 are LGHDT and YNNKEL (reference sequence). There are 15 residues in the CDR3. V dropped 0 bases and J dropped 3 bases, with 11 bases sitting between them. The CDR3 sequence is CASSQDGAFDYGYTF. Here the CDR3 DNA reads TGTGCCAGCAGCCAAGATGGGGCTTTCGACTATGGCTACACCTTC.

The V gene is TRBV7-3, the J gene TRBJ1-4, with 7 bases matching TRBD1. Germline V gene lookup returns CDR1 SGHTA and CDR2 FQGTGA. The CDR3 loop spans 13 amino acids. V was pared by 3 bases and J by 5 bases, with 0 bases of the junction left unmatched. CDR3 sequence reads: CASSLTGNEKLFF. The CDR3 nucleotides read TGTGCCAGCAGCTTGACAGGGAATGAAAAACTGTTTTTT.

The chain carries TRBV27 and TRBJ2-7, with 9 bases aligning to TRBD1. This CDR3 comprises 17 residues. J was trimmed by 3 bases and V by 3 bases; bases with no gene match: 12. Germline CDR1 MNHEY, CDR2 SMNVEV (reference sequence). The CDR3: CASSLMPPGQGLYEQYF. The CDR3 DNA is TGTGCCAGCAGTTTGATGCCCCCGGGACAGGGTCTCTACGAGCAGTACTTC.

This chain uses TRBV6-5 with TRBJ2-7; TRBD2 is a possible D gene (5 bases). Germline V gene sequence: CDR1 MNHEY, CDR2 SVGAGI. The CDR3 consists of 14 residues. The germline V and J ends were trimmed by 7 bases and 2 bases, with 15 bases remaining between them. CDR3 region: CASNREADPYEQYF. In nucleotides, the CDR3 is TGTGCCAGCAATAGAGAAGCGGACCCCTACGAGCAGTACTTC.

This chain connects TRBV27 to TRBJ2-3; 8 nucleotides match TRBD1. V dropped 1 base and J dropped 2; count of bases not matched to a gene: 11. Germline loops: CDR1 MNHEY, CDR2 SMNVEV (reference sequence). This CDR3 has 18 amino acids. The DNA of the CDR3 is TGTGCCAGCAGTTTATGGGTCCGGGACAGGCTTTTCACAGATACGCAGTATTTT. Its protein is CASSLWVRDRLFTDTQYF.

J is TRBJ1-5 and V is TRBV4-1, with TRBD1 identical over 7 bases. Per germline, CDR1 MGHRA and CDR2 YSYEKL. CDR3 length equals 16 residues. Unmatched junction bases numbered 5, after V lost 0 bases and J lost 3 bases. The CDR3 nucleotides are TGCGCCAGCAGCCAAGAGGGGACAGATAACAATCAGCCCCAGCATTTT. Translating gives CASSQEGTDNNQPQHF.

This clone occurred once. CDR3 sequence: CATETLAGGRETQYF. In nucleotides, the CDR3 is TGTGCCACCGAGACCTTAGCGGGAGGTCGGGAGACCCAGTACTTC. The chain is built from TRBV19 and TRBJ2-5; 10 nucleotides align to TRBD2. This CDR3 contains 15 residues. In germline, CDR1 is LNHDA, CDR2 SQIVND (reference sequence). Germline trimming cut 10 bases from V and 5 bases from J; bases unmatched to any gene: 13.

The rearrangement links TRBV5-1 to TRBJ1-1; a possible D gene is TRBD1 (6 bases). The CDR3 extends over 14 amino acids. The germline V and J ends were trimmed by 0 bases and 7 bases, with 13 bases remaining between them. The germline V gene has CDR1 SGHRS and CDR2 YFSETQ. Written as DNA, the CDR3 is TGCGCCAGCAGCTTGGAGGGGGTGACAGTTGAAGCTTTCTTT. Its protein product is CASSLEGVTVEAFF.

In this sample, this clone turned up a few times. The rearrangement joins TRBV27 to TRBJ2-7; 12 nucleotides align to TRBD2. The length of the CDR3 is 14 residues. After removal of 3 bases from V and 9 bases from J, the junction contained 6 bases not matched to a gene. Germline-derived CDR1 and CDR2 are MNHEY and SMNVEV (reference sequence). CDR3 DNA sequence: TGTGCCAGCAGTTTGCTAGCGGGAGGGCCCGGGCAGTACTTC. Its translation is CASSLLAGGPGQYF.

The J gene is TRBJ2-5, the V gene TRBV12-3 or TRBV12-4, with 11 positions matching TRBD1. The CDR3 length is 13 residues. With 5 bases clipped from V and 7 bases from J, the junction kept 3 bases outside the gene matches. For the CDR3, the DNA is TGTGCCAGCAGTCCTGGGACAGGGGGGACCCAGTACTTC. It encodes CASSPGTGGTQYF.